The 25 T cell receptor beta chains reported below all come from one sample, sequenced in a study of T cell responses to AZD1222 COVID-19 vaccine. Some clones are missing from TCRdb's copy, which holds only in-frame ones; the method was immunoSEQ multiplex PCR. The table shows about 170,000 clones, with 80% to 95% occurring only once. The sequencing here drew on peripheral blood, taken on day 0 of AZD1222 vaccination. The receptors originated from an adult in good health.

The chain uses TRBV11-2 and TRBJ2-7; D may be TRBD1 or TRBD2 (6 bases each). The ends were cut back, 5 bases at V and 6 bases at J, with 17 bases in the middle. The V gene's germline CDR1 is SGHAT and CDR2 FQNNGV. This CDR3 region has 14 residues. Written as DNA, the CDR3 is TGTGCCAGCAGCCCCCGGACAGAGGGGGGCGAGCAGTACTTC. Amino acid sequence: CASSPRTEGGEQYF.

The J gene is TRBJ2-1, the V gene TRBV11-2, with a possible D match to TRBD2 (7 bases). The CDR3 length is 16 residues. Looked up from germline, CDR1 is SGHAT and CDR2 is FQNNGV. The germline V and J ends were trimmed by 4 bases and 7 bases, with 20 bases remaining between them. The DNA of the CDR3 is TGTGCCAGCAGCTCGAGCCGTTGGGGGCGGGGGAATGAGCAGTTCTTC. Translation gives CASSSSRWGRGNEQFF.

This chain links TRBV7-6 with TRBJ2-3, with 14 bases matching TRBD2. V lost 5 bases to trimming and J lost 3 bases; unmatched junction nucleotides: 4. Germline V gives CDR1 SGHVS, CDR2 FNYEAQ. This CDR3 has 16 amino acids. The CDR3 nucleotides read TGTGCCAGCAGCATCCGGACTAGCGGGAGGACAGATACGCAGTATTTT. Its translation: CASSIRTSGRTDTQYF.

The V and J genes are TRBV27 and TRBJ2-3; D not certain. This CDR3 is 12 amino acids long. Trimming pared 0 bases from V and 5 bases from J, leaving 3 bases between. In germline, CDR1 is MNHEY, CDR2 SMNVEV (reference sequence). The CDR3 is CASSLSGDTQYF. CDR3 sequence (DNA): TGTGCCAGCAGTTTATCGGGAGATACGCAGTATTTT.

J is TRBJ2-3 and V is TRBV7-3, with 7 bases aligning to TRBD1. CDR1 is SGHTA, CDR2 FQGTGA, per germline. The CDR3 spans 13 residues. V shed 3 bases and J 4 bases; nucleotides not matched to a gene: 1. This chain's CDR3 is CASSFQGADTQYF. The CDR3 bases are TGTGCCAGCAGCTTTCAGGGGGCAGATACGCAGTATTTT.

The chain couples TRBV5-5 to TRBJ1-2, with a weak D call TRBD1 (5 bases). CDR1 and CDR2 (germline): SGHKS, YYEKEE (reference sequence). Between the trimmed V and J ends, which lost 0 bases and 12 bases, there was a span of 18 bases. The CDR3 contains 14 residues. CDR3 nucleotides: TGTGCCAGCAGCTTGGCCCTGGGACGGTGGTCCCACACCTTC. Protein product: CASSLALGRWSHTF. Full variable domain (outside the CDR3, taken from reference TRBV5-5 and TRBJ1-2): DAGVTQSPTHLIKTRGQQVTLRCSPISGHKSVSWYQQVLGQGPQFIFQYYEKEERGRGNFPDRFSARQFPNYSSELNVNALLLGDSALYLCASSLALGRWSHTFGSGTRLTVV.

This clone is medium-sized. This rearrangement joins TRBV10-1 to TRBJ1-6; D gene ambiguous. The CDR3 length is 14 residues. V was cut by 2 bases and J by 11 bases, with 13 bases left in between. Germline assignment: CDR1 WNHNN and CDR2 SYGVQD (reference sequence). CDR3 amino acids: CASSERPERTPLHF. CDR3 in DNA: TGCGCCAGCAGTGAGAGGCCGGAACGAACACCCCTCCACTTT.

V usage is TRBV6-5 and J usage is TRBJ2-1; 8 bases map to TRBD2. Trimming took 2 bases from V and 7 from J; bases not matched to a gene: 10. This CDR3 has 16 amino acids. Germline CDR1 MNHEY, CDR2 SVGAGI. The CDR3: CASSYHGSGRVNEQFF. The DNA of the CDR3 is TGTGCCAGCAGTTACCATGGGTCCGGGAGGGTAAATGAGCAGTTCTTC.

The rearrangement uses TRBV19 and TRBJ1-3; TRBD1 is a possible D gene (6 bases). CDR1 LNHDA and CDR2 SQIVND come from the germline V gene (reference sequence). This CDR3 spans 15 amino acids. Between the trimmed V and J ends, which lost 3 bases and 3 bases, there was a span of 12 bases. The DNA for the CDR3 is TGTGCCAGTAGTATTATGGGGGCTATTGGAAACACCATATATTTT. Its protein product is CASSIMGAIGNTIYF.

The rearrangement joins TRBV5-4 to TRBJ2-2, with 14 bases that match TRBD2. There are 18 residues in the CDR3. The germline gives CDR1 SGHNT, CDR2 YYREEE (reference sequence). V dropped 4 bases and J dropped 9; count of bases not matched to a gene: 14. The CDR3 region is CASSPKLGTSGRVRELFF. For the CDR3, the DNA is TGTGCCAGCAGCCCGAAATTAGGGACTAGCGGGAGAGTGAGGGAGCTGTTTTTT.

This clone was seen a handful of times. J is TRBJ2-1 and V is TRBV29-1, with D perhaps matching TRBD1 or TRBD2 (5 bases each). Germline CDR1 SQVTM, CDR2 ANQGSEA. The CDR3 contains 15 residues. V lost 5 bases to trimming and J lost 3 bases, with 17 bases between them. As DNA, the CDR3 is TGCAGCGTTCCAGCCCGGGGCGCAAACTACAATGAGCAGTTCTTC. Translating it yields CSVPARGANYNEQFF.

As DNA, the CDR3 is TGCGCCAGCAGCTCGAGGACAGGGGGGAACACTGAAGCTTTCTTT. Translation: CASSSRTGGNTEAFF. The chain couples TRBV5-1 to TRBJ1-1; TRBD1 agrees at 10 bases. J was trimmed by 1 base and V by 3 bases; bases with no gene match: 3. The length of the CDR3 is 15 residues. The germline V gene has CDR1 SGHRS and CDR2 YFSETQ.

The chain recombines TRBV30 with TRBJ2-7; 7 bases align to TRBD1. The CDR3 spans 13 residues. V dropped 4 bases and J dropped 6; count of bases not matched to a gene: 9. Germline CDR1 reads GTSNPN; CDR2 reads SVGIG (reference sequence). The CDR3 loop is CAWTPTGVGEQYF. The DNA for the CDR3 is TGTGCCTGGACCCCCACAGGGGTAGGCGAGCAGTACTTC. The whole variable domain, remainder taken from reference TRBV30 and TRBJ2-7, is SQTIHQWPATLVQPVGSPLSLECTVEGTSNPNLYWYRQAAGRGLQLLFYSVGIGQISSEVPQNLSASRPQDRQFILSSKKLLLSDSGFYLCAWTPTGVGEQYFGPGTRLTVT.

V gene TRBV5-6 combines with J gene TRBJ1-4, with 8 bases identical to TRBD1. J was trimmed by 7 bases and V by 3 bases; bases with no gene match: 14. CDR1 and CDR2 from the germline V gene are SGHDT and YYEEEE. The CDR3 is 17 residues long. In DNA, the CDR3 is TGTGCCAGCAGCTCCCGACAGGGGAACCCTCGGATTGAAAAACTGTTTTTT. Translating it yields CASSSRQGNPRIEKLFF. The full variable domain, rest sourced from reference TRBV5-6 and TRBJ1-4, is DAGVTQSPTHLIKTRGQQVTLRCSPKSGHDTVSWYQQALGQGPQFIFQYYEEEERQRGNFPDRFSGHQFPNYSSELNVNALLLGDSALYLCASSSRQGNPRIEKLFFGSGTQLSVL.

J is TRBJ2-7 and V is TRBV28, with TRBD1 matching 9 bases. After removal of 5 bases from V and 4 bases from J, the junction contained 15 bases not matched to a gene. The CDR3 extends over 17 amino acids. Germline CDR1 and CDR2: MDHEN and SYDVKM. This CDR3 is CASSLMGSQGAGYEQYF. CDR3 bases: TGTGCCAGCAGTCTTATGGGTTCACAGGGGGCGGGGTACGAGCAGTACTTC.

The gene calls are TRBV5-1 and TRBJ1-2; 7 bases agree with TRBD1. V was pared by 2 bases and J by 3 bases, with 1 base of the junction left unmatched. The CDR3 is 13 residues long. CDR1 is SGHRS, CDR2 YFSETQ, per germline. The CDR3 protein is CASSFGQDYGYTF. The CDR3 DNA sequence: TGCGCCAGCAGCTTTGGACAGGACTATGGCTACACCTTC.

The V and J genes are TRBV3-1 (or the pseudogene TRBV3-2) and TRBJ1-6; D possibly corresponds to TRBD1 (5 bases). Trimming removed 4 bases from V and 4 bases from J, with 8 bases in between. This CDR3 region has 14 residues. Germline-derived CDR1 and CDR2 are LGHDT and YNNKEL (reference sequence). CDR3 loop: CASSLGGYNSPLHF. The CDR3 bases are TGTGCCAGCAGCCTCGGGGGGTATAATTCACCCCTCCACTTT.

The chain is built from TRBV6-5 and TRBJ2-7; 11 bases align to TRBD1. The germline gives CDR1 MNHEY, CDR2 SVGAGI. After removal of 3 bases from V and 7 bases from J, the junction contained 5 bases not matched to a gene. The CDR3 contains 14 residues. The CDR3 DNA reads as TGTGCCAGCAGTTATGGACAGGGGGCTAAAGAGCAGTACTTC. Amino acid sequence: CASSYGQGAKEQYF.

The chain couples TRBV29-1 to TRBJ2-7; D unclear. Germline lookup yields CDR1 SQVTM and CDR2 ANQGSEA. V shed 4 bases and J shed 0 bases, with 19 bases lying between them. CDR3 length equals 16 residues. The CDR3 loop reads CSVAFVLGQSSYEQYF. The CDR3 DNA sequence: TGCAGCGTTGCCTTTGTCTTAGGGCAGAGCTCCTACGAGCAGTACTTC.

The chain carries TRBV10-2 and TRBJ2-7, with TRBD2 matching 10 bases. Germline CDR1 reads WSHSY; CDR2 reads SAAADI. The CDR3 has 16 amino acids. The V segment lost 6 bases and the J segment 6 bases; nucleotides outside the gene matches: 14. The CDR3 spells CASRVAGGLSFGEQYF. For the CDR3, the DNA is TGCGCCAGCAGAGTAGCGGGAGGCCTATCCTTTGGCGAGCAGTACTTC.

V gene TRBV7-2 combines with J gene TRBJ1-2; 7 bases align to TRBD1. CDR1 and CDR2 (germline): SGHTA, FQGNSA. V was clipped by 5 bases and J by 6 bases; unmatched bases: 9. This CDR3 comprises 14 residues. Here the CDR3 reads CASSRYTGDHGYTF. In nucleotides, the CDR3 is TGTGCCAGCAGCCGTTATACAGGGGACCATGGCTACACCTTC. The complete variable domain, with remaining parts taken from reference TRBV7-2 and TRBJ1-2, reads GAGVSQSPSNKVTEKGKDVELRCDPISGHTALYWYRQSLGQGLEFLIYFQGNSAPDKSGLPSDRFSAERTGGSVSTLTIQRTQQEDSAVYLCASSRYTGDHGYTFGSGTRLTVV.

The chain uses TRBV6-4 and TRBJ2-2; unclear D gene. CDR3 size: 13 residues. With 6 bases removed from V and 3 bases from J, the gap between germline ends came to 8 bases. The germline CDR1 and CDR2 sequences are MRHNA and SNTAGT. CDR3 nucleotide sequence: TGTGCCAGCAGGCAGTATGACACCGGGGAGCTGTTTTTT. This sequence encodes CASRQYDTGELFF.

This chain joins TRBV9 and TRBJ1-4; D is uncertain. The CDR3 totals 14 residues. Germline CDR1 is SGDLS and CDR2 is YYNGEE. Trimming left V 7 bases short and J 3 bases short, with 13 bases between. CDR3 in DNA: TGTGCCAGCGCCCATTCAGCGGCTAATGAAAAACTGTTTTTT. Translation gives CASAHSAANEKLFF.

This chain joins TRBV11-2 and TRBJ2-1, with D perhaps TRBD1 (5 bases). V was cut by 5 bases and J by 4 bases, with 9 bases left in between. The germline V gene has CDR1 SGHAT and CDR2 FQNNGV. This CDR3 spans 13 amino acids. The CDR3 DNA reads TGTGCCAGCAGCGAAGACAGTTACAATGAGCAGTTCTTC. This translates into CASSEDSYNEQFF.

V gene TRBV7-6 combines with J gene TRBJ2-1; 8 positions match TRBD1. The CDR3 runs to 19 residues. Germline V gives CDR1 SGHVS, CDR2 FNYEAQ. With V trimmed by 3 bases and J by 6 bases, 19 bases remained unmatched. As DNA, the CDR3 is TGTGCCAGCAGCTTCGGGACAGGCGCCGGCCCACGCCCTGTCAATGAGCAGTTCTTC. Its protein product is CASSFGTGAGPRPVNEQFF.